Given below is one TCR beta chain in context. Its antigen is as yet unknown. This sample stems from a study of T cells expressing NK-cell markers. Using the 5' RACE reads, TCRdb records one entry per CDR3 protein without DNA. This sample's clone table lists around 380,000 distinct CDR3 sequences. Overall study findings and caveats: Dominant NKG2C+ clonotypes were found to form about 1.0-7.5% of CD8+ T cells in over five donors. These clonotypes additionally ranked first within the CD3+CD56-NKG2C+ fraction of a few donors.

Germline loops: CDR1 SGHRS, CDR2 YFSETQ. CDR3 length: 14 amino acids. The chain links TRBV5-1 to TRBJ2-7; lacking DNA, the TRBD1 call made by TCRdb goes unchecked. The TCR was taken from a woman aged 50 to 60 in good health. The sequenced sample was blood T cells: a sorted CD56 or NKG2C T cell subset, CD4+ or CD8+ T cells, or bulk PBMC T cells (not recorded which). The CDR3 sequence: CASSDRGSSYEQYF.